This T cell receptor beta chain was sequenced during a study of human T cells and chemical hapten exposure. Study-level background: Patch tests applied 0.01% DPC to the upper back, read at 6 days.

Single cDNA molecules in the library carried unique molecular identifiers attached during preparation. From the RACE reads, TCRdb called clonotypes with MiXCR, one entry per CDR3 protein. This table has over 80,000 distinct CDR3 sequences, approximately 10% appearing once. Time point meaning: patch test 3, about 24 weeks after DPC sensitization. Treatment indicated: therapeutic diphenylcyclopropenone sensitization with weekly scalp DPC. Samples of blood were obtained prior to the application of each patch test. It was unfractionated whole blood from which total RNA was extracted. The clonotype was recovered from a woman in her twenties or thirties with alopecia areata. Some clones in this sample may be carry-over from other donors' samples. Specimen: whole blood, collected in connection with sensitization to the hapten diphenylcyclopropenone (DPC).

CDR3 nucleotides: TGTGCCAGCAGCGTAGGGACAGTCTCCTCCTACGAGCAGTACTTC. Translated: CASSVGTVSSYEQYF. V usage is TRBV9 and J usage is TRBJ2-7; D is possibly TRBD1 (6 bases). This CDR3 is built from 15 residues. The germline V and J ends were trimmed by 0 bases and 0 bases, with 10 bases remaining between them. Per the germline V gene, CDR1 is SGDLS and CDR2 is YYNGEE.